These 2 T cell receptor beta chains share one sample of origin, sequenced in a study of PD-L1 blockade in urothelial cancer. TCRdb's copy holds only in-frame clones and misses some; the assay was immunoSEQ multiplex PCR. The sample shows fewer than 30,000 clones, less than 90% of them seen only once. The sample here was PBMCs, taken around atezolizumab (anti-PD-L1) treatment. The receptors were sampled from a man between 65 and 80 years old with urothelial cancer.

The chain joins TRBV18 to TRBJ2-2; TRBD2 matches at 13 bases. CDR1 KGHSH and CDR2 LQKENI come from the germline V gene. The CDR3 consists of 19 residues. Germline trimming cut 1 base from V and 3 bases from J; bases unmatched to any gene: 8. The CDR3 DNA reads TGTGCCAGCTCACCACGTTTGGGGACTAGCGGGACCGACACCGGGGAGCTGTTTTTT. This sequence encodes CASSPRLGTSGTDTGELFF.

The rearrangement joins TRBV6-5 to TRBJ1-5; weak D call: TRBD1 (5 bases). V was shortened by 2 bases and J by 2 bases, with 13 bases between the two germline ends. This CDR3 has 16 amino acids. Germline V gene sequence: CDR1 MNHEY, CDR2 SVGAGI. The CDR3 bases are TGTGCCAGCAGTTACGACGGGGGGACGGGCAATCAGCCCCAGCATTTT. It is translated as CASSYDGGTGNQPQHF.